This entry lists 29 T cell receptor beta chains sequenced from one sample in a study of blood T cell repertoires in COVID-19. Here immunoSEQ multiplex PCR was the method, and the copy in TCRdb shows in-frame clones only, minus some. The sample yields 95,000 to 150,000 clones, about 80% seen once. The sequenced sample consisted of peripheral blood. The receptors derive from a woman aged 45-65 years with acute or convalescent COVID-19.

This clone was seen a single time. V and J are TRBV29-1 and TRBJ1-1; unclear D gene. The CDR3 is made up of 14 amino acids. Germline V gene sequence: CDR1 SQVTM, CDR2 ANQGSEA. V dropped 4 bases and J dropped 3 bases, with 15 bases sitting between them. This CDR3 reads CSVVPAEKYTEAFF. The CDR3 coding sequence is TGCAGCGTTGTTCCCGCGGAGAAGTACACTGAAGCTTTCTTT.

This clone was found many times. The CDR3 region has the DNA TGTGCCAGTAGTATGTCGGGGGTATCATCCGAGCAGTACTTC. The encoded protein is CASSMSGVSSEQYF. The genes are TRBV19 and TRBJ2-7; D is perhaps TRBD2 (6 bases). Trimming took off 3 bases at V and 6 bases at J, with 15 bases between the two ends. There are 14 residues in the CDR3. Germline assignment: CDR1 LNHDA and CDR2 SQIVND (reference sequence).

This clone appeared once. The CDR3 region has the DNA TGTGCCATCAGTGAAAATACAGGTTGGGATTCAGGGACCCAGTACTTC. It yields the protein CAISENTGWDSGTQYF. J is TRBJ2-5 and V is TRBV10-3, with D tentatively TRBD1 (5 bases). This CDR3 is 16 amino acids long. V was cut by 3 bases and J by 7 bases, with 21 bases left in between. Germline V gene lookup returns CDR1 ENHRY and CDR2 SYGVKD.

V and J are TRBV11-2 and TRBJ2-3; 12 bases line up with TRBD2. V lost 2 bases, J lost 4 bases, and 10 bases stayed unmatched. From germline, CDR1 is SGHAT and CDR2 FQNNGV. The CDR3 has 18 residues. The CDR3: CASSLSPSGRAVADTQYF. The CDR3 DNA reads TGTGCCAGCAGCTTAAGTCCTAGCGGGAGGGCAGTGGCAGATACGCAGTATTTT.

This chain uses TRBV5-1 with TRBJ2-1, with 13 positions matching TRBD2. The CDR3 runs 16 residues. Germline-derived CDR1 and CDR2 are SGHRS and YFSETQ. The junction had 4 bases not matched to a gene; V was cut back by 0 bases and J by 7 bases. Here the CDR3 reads CASSLGTSGRLNEQFF. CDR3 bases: TGCGCCAGCAGCTTGGGGACTAGCGGGAGATTGAATGAGCAGTTCTTC.

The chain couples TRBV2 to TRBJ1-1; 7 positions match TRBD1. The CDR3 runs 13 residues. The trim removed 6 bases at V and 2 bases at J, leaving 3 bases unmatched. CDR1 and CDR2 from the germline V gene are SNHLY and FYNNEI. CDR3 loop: CASRGQFNTEAFF. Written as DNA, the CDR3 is TGTGCCAGCAGGGGACAGTTCAACACTGAAGCTTTCTTT.

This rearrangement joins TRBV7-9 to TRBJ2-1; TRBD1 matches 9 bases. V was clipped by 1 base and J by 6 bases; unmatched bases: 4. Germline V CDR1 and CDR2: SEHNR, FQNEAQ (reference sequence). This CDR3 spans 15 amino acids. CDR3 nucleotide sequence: TGTGCCAGCAGCTTAGGGACAGGGGTTGGCAATGAGCAGTTCTTC. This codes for CASSLGTGVGNEQFF.

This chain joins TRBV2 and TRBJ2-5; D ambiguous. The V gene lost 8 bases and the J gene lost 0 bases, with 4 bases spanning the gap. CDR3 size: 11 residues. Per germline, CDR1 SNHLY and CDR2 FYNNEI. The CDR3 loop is CASAYQETQYF. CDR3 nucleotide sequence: TGTGCCAGCGCGTACCAAGAGACCCAGTACTTC.

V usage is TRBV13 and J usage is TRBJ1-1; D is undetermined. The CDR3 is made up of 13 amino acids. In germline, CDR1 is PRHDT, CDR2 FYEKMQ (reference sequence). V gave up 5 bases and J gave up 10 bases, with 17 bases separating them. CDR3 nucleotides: TGTGCCAGCAGCCCCGACCGTGCCGGAGGAGCTTTCTTT. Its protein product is CASSPDRAGGAFF.

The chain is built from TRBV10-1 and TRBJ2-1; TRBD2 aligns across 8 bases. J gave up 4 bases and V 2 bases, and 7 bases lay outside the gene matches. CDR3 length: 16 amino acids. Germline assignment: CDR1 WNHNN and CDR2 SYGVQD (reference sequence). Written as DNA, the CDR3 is TGCGCCAGCAGTGAGATAAGTAGCGGGGTGTACAATGAGCAGTTCTTC. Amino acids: CASSEISSGVYNEQFF.

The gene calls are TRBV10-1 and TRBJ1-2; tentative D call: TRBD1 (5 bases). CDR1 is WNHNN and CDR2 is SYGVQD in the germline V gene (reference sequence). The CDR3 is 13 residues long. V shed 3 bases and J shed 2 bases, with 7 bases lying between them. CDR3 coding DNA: TGCGCCAGCAGTGACTACAGGAACTATGGCTACACCTTC. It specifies CASSDYRNYGYTF.

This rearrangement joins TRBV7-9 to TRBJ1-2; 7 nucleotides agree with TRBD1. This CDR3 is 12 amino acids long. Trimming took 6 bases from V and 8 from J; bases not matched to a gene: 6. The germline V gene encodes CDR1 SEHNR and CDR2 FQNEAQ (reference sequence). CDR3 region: CASRFGQEGYTF. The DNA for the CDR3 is TGTGCCAGCAGATTCGGACAGGAAGGCTACACCTTC. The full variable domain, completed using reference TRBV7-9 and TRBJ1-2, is DTGVSQNPRHKITKRGQNVTFRCDPISEHNRLYWYRQTLGQGPEFLTYFQNEAQLEKSRLLSDRFSAERPKGSFSTLEIQRTEQGDSAMYLCASRFGQEGYTFGSGTRLTVV.

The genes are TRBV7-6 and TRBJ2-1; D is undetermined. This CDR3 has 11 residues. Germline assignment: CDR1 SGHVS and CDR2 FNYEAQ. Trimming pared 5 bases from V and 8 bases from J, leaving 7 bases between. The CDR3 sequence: CASSPSYEQFF. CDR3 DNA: TGTGCCAGCAGCCCGAGTTATGAGCAGTTCTTC.

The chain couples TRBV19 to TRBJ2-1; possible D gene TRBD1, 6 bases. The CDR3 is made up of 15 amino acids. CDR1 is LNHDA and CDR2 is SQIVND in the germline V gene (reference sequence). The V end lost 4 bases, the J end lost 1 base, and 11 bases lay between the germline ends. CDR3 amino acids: CASSTDSLSYNEQFF. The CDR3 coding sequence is TGTGCCAGTAGTACGGACAGCCTTTCCTACAATGAGCAGTTCTTC.

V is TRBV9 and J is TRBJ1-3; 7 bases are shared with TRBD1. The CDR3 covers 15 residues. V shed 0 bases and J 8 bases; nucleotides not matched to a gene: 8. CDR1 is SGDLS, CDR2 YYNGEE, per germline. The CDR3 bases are TGTGCCAGCAGCGTAGGAGACAGGGAATTACACACCATATATTTT. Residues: CASSVGDRELHTIYF.

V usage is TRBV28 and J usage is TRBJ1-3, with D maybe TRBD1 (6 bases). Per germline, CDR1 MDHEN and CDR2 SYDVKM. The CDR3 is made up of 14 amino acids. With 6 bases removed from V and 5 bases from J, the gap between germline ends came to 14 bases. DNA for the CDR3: TGTGCCAGCAGACAAATGGACAGCCGAAACACCATATATTTT. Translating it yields CASRQMDSRNTIYF. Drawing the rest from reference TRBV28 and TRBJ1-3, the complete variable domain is DVKVTQSSRYLVKRTGEKVFLECVQDMDHENMFWYRQDPGLGLRLIYFSYDVKMKEKGDIPEGYSVSREKKERFSLILESASTNQTSMYLCASRQMDSRNTIYFGEGSWLTVV.

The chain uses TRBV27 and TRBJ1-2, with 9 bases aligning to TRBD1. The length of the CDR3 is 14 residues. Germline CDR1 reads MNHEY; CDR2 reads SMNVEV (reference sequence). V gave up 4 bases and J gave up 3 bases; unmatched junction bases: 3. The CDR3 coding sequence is TGTGCCAGCAGTTACAGGGGGCCCGACTATGGCTACACCTTC. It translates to CASSYRGPDYGYTF.

The CDR3 nucleotides read TGCGCCAGCAGCGTCACCGGGACAGACTACGAGCAGTACTTC. Translation gives CASSVTGTDYEQYF. The rearrangement uses TRBV5-1 and TRBJ2-7; the match to TRBD1 covers 7 bases. Germline V gives CDR1 SGHRS, CDR2 YFSETQ. CDR3 length: 14 residues. V was pared by 4 bases and J by 3 bases, with 7 bases of the junction left unmatched.

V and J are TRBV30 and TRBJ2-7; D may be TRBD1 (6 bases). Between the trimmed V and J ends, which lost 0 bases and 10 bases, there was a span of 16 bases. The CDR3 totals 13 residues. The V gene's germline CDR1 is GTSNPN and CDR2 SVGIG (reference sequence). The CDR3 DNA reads TGTGCCTGGAGTGTAGGGAACAGGGTCGGTCAGTACTTC. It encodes CAWSVGNRVGQYF.

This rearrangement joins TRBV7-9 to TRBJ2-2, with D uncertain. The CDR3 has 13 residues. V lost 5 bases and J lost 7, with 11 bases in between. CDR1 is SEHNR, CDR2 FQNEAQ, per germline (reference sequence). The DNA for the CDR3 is TGTGCCAGCAGCCCCGCAGGATTCGGGGAGCTGTTTTTT. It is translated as CASSPAGFGELFF. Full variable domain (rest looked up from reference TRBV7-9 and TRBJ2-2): DTGVSQNPRHKITKRGQNVTFRCDPISEHNRLYWYRQTLGQGPEFLTYFQNEAQLEKSRLLSDRFSAERPKGSFSTLEIQRTEQGDSAMYLCASSPAGFGELFFGEGSRLTVL.

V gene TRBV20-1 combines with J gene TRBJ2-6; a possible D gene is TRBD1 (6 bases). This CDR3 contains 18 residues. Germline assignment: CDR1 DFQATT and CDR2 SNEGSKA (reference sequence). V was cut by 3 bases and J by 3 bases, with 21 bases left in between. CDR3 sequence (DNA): TGCAGTGCTAGTGGCTATGGTGGCAGGGGATTTGGGGCCAACGTCCTGACTTTC. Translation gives CSASGYGGRGFGANVLTF.

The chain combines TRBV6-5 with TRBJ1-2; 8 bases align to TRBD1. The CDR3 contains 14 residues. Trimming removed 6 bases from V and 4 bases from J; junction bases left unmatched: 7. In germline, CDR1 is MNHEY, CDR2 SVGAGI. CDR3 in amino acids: CASSLGQGLYGYTF. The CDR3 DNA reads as TGTGCCAGCAGCCTTGGACAGGGCCTCTATGGCTACACCTTC.

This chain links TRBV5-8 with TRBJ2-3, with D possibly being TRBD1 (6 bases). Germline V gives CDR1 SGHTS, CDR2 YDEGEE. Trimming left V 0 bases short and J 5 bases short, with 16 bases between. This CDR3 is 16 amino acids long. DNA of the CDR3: TGTGCCAGCAGCTTGGGGGACAAACCCAGGGGAGATACGCAGTATTTT. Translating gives CASSLGDKPRGDTQYF.

CDR3: CASSLGESQETQYF. In nucleotides, the CDR3 is TGTGCCAGCAGCTTGGGAGAGAGTCAAGAGACCCAGTACTTC. The rearrangement joins TRBV5-4 to TRBJ2-5; no firm D call. Per germline, CDR1 SGHNT and CDR2 YYREEE (reference sequence). The CDR3 is made up of 14 amino acids. Trimming took 0 bases from V and 2 from J, leaving 8 bases between them.

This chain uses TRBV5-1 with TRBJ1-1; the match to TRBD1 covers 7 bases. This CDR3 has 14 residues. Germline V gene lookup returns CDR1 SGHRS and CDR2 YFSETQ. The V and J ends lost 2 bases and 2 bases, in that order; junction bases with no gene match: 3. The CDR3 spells CASSFAGGNTEAFF. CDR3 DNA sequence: TGCGCCAGCAGCTTCGCAGGGGGAAACACTGAAGCTTTCTTT.

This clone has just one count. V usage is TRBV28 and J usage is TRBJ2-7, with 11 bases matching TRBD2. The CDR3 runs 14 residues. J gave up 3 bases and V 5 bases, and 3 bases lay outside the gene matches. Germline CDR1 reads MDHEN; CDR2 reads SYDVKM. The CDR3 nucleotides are TGTGCCAGCAGTGAGGGACTAGCGGACTACGAGCAGTACTTC. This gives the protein CASSEGLADYEQYF.

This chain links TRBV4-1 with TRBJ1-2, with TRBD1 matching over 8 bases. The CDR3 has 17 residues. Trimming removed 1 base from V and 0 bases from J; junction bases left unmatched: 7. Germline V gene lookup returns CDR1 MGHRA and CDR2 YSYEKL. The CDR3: CASSQASLTGANYGYTF. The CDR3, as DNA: TGCGCCAGCAGCCAAGCCTCTTTGACAGGGGCTAACTATGGCTACACCTTC.

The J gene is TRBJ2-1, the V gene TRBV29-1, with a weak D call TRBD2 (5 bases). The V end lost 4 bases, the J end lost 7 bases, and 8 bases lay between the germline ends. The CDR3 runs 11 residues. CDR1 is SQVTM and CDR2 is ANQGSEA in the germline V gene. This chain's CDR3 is CSVVRGNEQFF. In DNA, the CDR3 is TGCAGCGTTGTGCGCGGGAATGAGCAGTTCTTC.

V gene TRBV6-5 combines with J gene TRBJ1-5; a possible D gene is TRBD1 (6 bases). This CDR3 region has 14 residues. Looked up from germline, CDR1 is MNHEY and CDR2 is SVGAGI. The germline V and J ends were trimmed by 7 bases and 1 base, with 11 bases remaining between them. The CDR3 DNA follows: TGTGCCAGCATCCACAGGGCCAGCAATCAGCCCCAGCATTTT. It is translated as CASIHRASNQPQHF.